This T cell receptor beta chain is from a study of blood T cell repertoires in COVID-19. Study context: Some COVID-19 samples were acute and others convalescent; all came from the United States, Italy and Spain. PBMCs, B-cell-depleted T cells, or T cells provided the cDNA or gDNA that made up the material.

In the original processing: Reference gene primer amplification in the assay estimated nucleated cell counts. The protocol was immunoSEQ multiplex PCR, while the TCRdb copy is restricted to in-frame clones and leaves out a portion. From that table come the V and J calls and clone size; the DNA was used to work out D and trimming. The table lists 200,000 to 250,000 clones, around 80% of them singletons. This clone came up many times. The CDR3 is 11 residues long. Germline values: CDR1 SGHTS, CDR2 YDEGEE. Between the trimmed V and J ends, which lost 1 base and 7 bases, there was a span of 6 bases. The source material was peripheral blood. This clonotype was sampled from a middle-aged woman with acute or convalescent COVID-19. J is TRBJ2-7 and V is TRBV5-8; unclear D gene. This CDR3 reads CASSLYREQYF. The CDR3, as DNA: TGTGCCAGCAGCTTGTATCGGGAGCAGTACTTC.